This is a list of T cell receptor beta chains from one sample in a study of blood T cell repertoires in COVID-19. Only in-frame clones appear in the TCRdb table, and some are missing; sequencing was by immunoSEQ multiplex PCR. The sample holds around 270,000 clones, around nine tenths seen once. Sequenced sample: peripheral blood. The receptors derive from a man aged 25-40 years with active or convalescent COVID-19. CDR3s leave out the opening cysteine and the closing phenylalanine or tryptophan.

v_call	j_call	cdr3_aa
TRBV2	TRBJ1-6	AGRQEVSYNSPLH
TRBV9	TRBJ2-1	ASSASGAPHEQF
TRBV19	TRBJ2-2	ASSTLGRAAGELF
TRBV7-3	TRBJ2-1	ASSILAGGYNEQF
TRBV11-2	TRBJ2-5	ASSPPGTKGTQY
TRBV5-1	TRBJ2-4	ASSLRGEIHIQY
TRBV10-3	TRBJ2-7	AISATDRVSYEQY
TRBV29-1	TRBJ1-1	SVVGAADTEAF
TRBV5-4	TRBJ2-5	ASRPGLGSQETQY
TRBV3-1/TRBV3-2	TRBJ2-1	ASRGSGNNEQF
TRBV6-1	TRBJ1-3	ASSEGGSGNTIY
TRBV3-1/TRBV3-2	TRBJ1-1	ASSQDRGVYTTEAF
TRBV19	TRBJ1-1	ASKEDRGKTEAF
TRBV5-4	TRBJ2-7	ASSYASGGTYEQY
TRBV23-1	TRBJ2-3	ASNQSTDTQY
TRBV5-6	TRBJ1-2	ASSLQGQANYGYT
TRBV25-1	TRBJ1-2	ASSTGRLDYGYT
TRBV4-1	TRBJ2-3	ASSLGALRTSTDTQY
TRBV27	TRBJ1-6	ASSLGRDRLNSPLH
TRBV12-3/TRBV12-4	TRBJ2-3	ASRGYSTDTQY
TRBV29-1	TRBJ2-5	SSSGGHEKETQY
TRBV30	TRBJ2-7	AWSSGVHYEQY
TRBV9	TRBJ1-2	ASSAEIQGRGYT
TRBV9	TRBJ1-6	ASSETTSNNSPLH
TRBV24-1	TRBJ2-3	ATSDLLHYTQY
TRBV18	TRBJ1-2	ASSPAGAEGYT
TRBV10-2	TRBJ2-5	ASSESGGANPETQY
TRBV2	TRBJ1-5	ASSENLNDNHSNQPQH
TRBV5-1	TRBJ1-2	ASSHQGGDAYGYT
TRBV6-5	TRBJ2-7	ASRIRDTYSYEQY
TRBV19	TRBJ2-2	ASSKSGGATGELF
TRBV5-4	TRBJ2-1	ASSPGQGAYNEQF
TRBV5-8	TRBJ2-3	ASSPLAGGSRDTQY
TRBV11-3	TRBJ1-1	ASSLDGPSEAF
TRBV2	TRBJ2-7	ASGKQGGTYEQY
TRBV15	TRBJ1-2	ATGERDYGYT
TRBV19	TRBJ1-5	ASRFQGQLGQPQH
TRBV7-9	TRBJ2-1	ASSLRRDRDSTYNEQF
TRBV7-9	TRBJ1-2	ASSSTLTGIYGYT
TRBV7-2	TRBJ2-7	ASSKSSGGPYYEQY
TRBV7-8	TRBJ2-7	ASSPSTLRDRAYEQY
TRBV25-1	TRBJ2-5	ASSEPSQETQY
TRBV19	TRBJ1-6	ASSTGGYNSPLH
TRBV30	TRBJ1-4	AWSVLGAAVEKLF
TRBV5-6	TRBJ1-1	ASSLTTGGEAF
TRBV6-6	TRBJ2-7	ASNQAGGKYEQY
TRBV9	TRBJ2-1	ASSVDGDSPLNEQF
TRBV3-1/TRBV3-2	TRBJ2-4	ASSQETSGGSNIQY
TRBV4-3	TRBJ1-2	ASSQGAGDIYYGYT
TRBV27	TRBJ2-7	ASSYLPGLEQY
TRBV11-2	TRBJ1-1	ASSFLRDTEAF
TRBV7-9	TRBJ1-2	ASSSGPQGFYGYT
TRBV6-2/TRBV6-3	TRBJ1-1	ASSYDRGGTEAF
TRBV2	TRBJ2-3	ASRKAGVVDTQY